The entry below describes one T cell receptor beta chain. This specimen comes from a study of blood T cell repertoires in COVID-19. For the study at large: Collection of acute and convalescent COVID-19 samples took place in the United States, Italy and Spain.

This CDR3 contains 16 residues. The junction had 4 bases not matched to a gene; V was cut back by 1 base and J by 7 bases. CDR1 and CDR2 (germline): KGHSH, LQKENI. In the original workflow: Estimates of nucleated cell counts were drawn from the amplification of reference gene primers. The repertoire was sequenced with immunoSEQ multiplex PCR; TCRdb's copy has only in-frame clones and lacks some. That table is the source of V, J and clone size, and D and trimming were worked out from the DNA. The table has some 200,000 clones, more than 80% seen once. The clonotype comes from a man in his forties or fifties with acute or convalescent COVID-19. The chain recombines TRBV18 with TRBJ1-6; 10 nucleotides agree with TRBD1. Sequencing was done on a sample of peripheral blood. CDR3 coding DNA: TGTGCCAGCTCACCACGGGGACAGGGGATGAATTCACCCCTCCACTTT. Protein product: CASSPRGQGMNSPLHF.